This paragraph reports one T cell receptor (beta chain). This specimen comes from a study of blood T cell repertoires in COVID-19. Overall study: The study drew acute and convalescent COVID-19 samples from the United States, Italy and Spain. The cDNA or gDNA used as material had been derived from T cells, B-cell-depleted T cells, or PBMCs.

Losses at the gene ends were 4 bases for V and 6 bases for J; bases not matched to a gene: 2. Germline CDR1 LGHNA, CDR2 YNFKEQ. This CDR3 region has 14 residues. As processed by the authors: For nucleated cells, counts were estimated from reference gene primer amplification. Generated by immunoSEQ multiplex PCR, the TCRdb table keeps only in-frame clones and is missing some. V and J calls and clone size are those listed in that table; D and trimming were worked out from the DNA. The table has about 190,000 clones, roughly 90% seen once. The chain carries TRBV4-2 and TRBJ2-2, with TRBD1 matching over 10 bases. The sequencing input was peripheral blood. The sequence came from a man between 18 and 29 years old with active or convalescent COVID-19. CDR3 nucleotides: TGTGCCAGCAGCCGAGGACAGGGGGCCGGGGAGCTGTTTTTT. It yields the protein CASSRGQGAGELFF.